Below, 9 T cell receptor beta chains from the same sample are listed, as sequenced in a study of response to subunit inactivated influenza vaccine. TCRdb passed the RT-PCR reads through MiXCR, listing each CDR3 protein once. The profile covers over 400,000 distinct CDR3 sequences, with 10% to 15% appearing a single time and 10% to 15% taken by the ten largest. Sequences were derived from PBMCs from blood, sampled roughly 47 days after vaccination. These receptors came from a man aged 45 to 65 who received an inactivated influenza vaccine.

This clonotype was counted ten times or more. This chain connects TRBV20-1 to TRBJ2-1; 11 nucleotides agree with TRBD2. In germline, CDR1 is DFQATT, CDR2 SNEGSKA (reference sequence). Trimming took 4 bases from V and 9 from J; bases not matched to a gene: 8. There are 14 residues in the CDR3. CDR3 sequence: CSAIISGRVSEQFF. CDR3 DNA sequence: TGCAGTGCTATTATTAGCGGGAGGGTTAGTGAGCAGTTCTTC.

The CDR3 here is CASSLGGIDEQFF. CDR3 nucleotide sequence: TGTGCCAGCTCCCTTGGGGGGATCGATGAGCAGTTCTTC. The chain has TRBV6-1 and TRBJ2-1; D may be TRBD2 (6 bases). Trimming pared 8 bases from V and 8 bases from J, leaving 16 bases between. Germline CDR1 MNHNS, CDR2 SASEGT. This CDR3 region has 13 residues.

This chain uses TRBV6-5 with TRBJ2-5; D is perhaps TRBD1 (5 bases). In germline, CDR1 is MNHEY, CDR2 SVGAGI. This CDR3 spans 15 amino acids. Deletions cut 2 bases from V and 0 bases from J, with 10 bases between. The CDR3 sequence is CASSYMGRNQETQYF. The CDR3 nucleotides are TGTGCCAGCAGTTACATGGGGCGCAACCAAGAGACCCAGTACTTC.

The rearrangement joins TRBV28 to TRBJ1-2, with D tentatively TRBD1 (5 bases). The CDR3 has 16 residues. Germline-derived CDR1 and CDR2 are MDHEN and SYDVKM. Trimming pared 9 bases from V and 0 bases from J, leaving 20 bases between. The CDR3 here is CASCQGWLGSNYGYTF. The CDR3 DNA reads as TGTGCCAGTTGTCAGGGCTGGTTGGGTTCTAACTATGGCTACACCTTC.

This rearrangement joins TRBV21-1 to TRBJ1-1; the table assigns TRBD1, which was not confirmed against the DNA. TRBV21-1 is given as a pseudogene. This CDR3 spans 13 amino acids. This CDR3 is CASTTWGETEAFF. The CDR3 coding sequence is TGTGCCAGCACCACGTGGGGGGAGACTGAAGCTTTCTTT.

This clonotype was seen only a few times. J is TRBJ2-7 and V is TRBV19; TRBD1 matches at 9 bases. Trimming cost V 6 bases and J 5 bases; bases outside gene matches: 8. The CDR3 extends over 14 amino acids. Germline V gene sequence: CDR1 LNHDA, CDR2 SQIVND (reference sequence). The CDR3 reads CASRLTGGINEQYF. The CDR3 DNA follows: TGTGCCAGTAGGCTGACAGGGGGGATCAACGAGCAGTACTTC. The full variable domain, completed using reference TRBV19 and TRBJ2-7, is DGGITQSPKYLFRKEGQNVTLSCEQNLNHDAMYWYRQDPGQGLRLIYYSQIVNDFQKGDIAEGYSVSREKKESFPLTVTSAQKNPTAFYLCASRLTGGINEQYFGPGTRLTVT.

The J gene is TRBJ1-4, the V gene TRBV20-1; D remains ambiguous. This CDR3 comprises 15 residues. The germline gives CDR1 DFQATT, CDR2 SNEGSKA (reference sequence). Trimming pared 0 bases from V and 0 bases from J, leaving 8 bases between. CDR3 sequence (DNA): TGCAGTGCTAGAGATCCCGGGACAACTAATGAAAAACTGTTTTTT. Translation: CSARDPGTTNEKLFF.

This clonotype was observed a handful of times. The genes are TRBV2 and TRBJ1-5; D unclear. Germline CDR1 is SNHLY and CDR2 is FYNNEI. The CDR3 runs 15 residues. Trimming pared 1 base from V and 1 base from J, leaving 8 bases between. The DNA for the CDR3 is TGTGCCAGCAGTGAAGATTCCTCGAGCAATCAGCCCCAGCATTTT. Protein sequence: CASSEDSSSNQPQHF.

This clonotype was picked up a small number of times. The V call is TRBV20-1, the J call TRBJ2-4; a possible D gene is TRBD1 (5 bases). Germline lookup yields CDR1 DFQATT and CDR2 SNEGSKA (reference sequence). V shed 0 bases and J shed 0 bases, with 9 bases lying between them. The CDR3 is 15 amino acids. In DNA form, the CDR3 reads TGCAGTGCTAGAGATCTCAGGGCAGCCAAAAACATTCAGTACTTC. Encoded protein: CSARDLRAAKNIQYF.